This TCR beta chain was found in a study of neoadjuvant nivolumab and ipilimumab in lung cancer (dated by TCRdb to 2019 to 2021). Notes on the research overall: Intravenous nivolumab was dosed at 3 mg/kg on days 1, 15 and 29, and in the combination arm ipilimumab 1 mg/kg was added on day 1 only. Matched pretherapy and resected tumor pairs were analyzed for seven patients: four treated with nivolumab and three with nivolumab plus ipilimumab. The primary endpoint of the trial was the rate of major pathologic response (MPR) in the intention-to-treat population of each study arm. The trial treated 40 to 45 patients with operable NSCLC: about 23 were randomized to nivolumab monotherapy and some 20 to nivolumab plus ipilimumab. The study compared TCR repertoires in pretherapy (baseline) peripheral blood with TCR repertoires in tumors resected at surgery after neoadjuvant immune checkpoint blockade.

As to this clone: The antigen it recognizes is unknown. Qualities for individual bases were not recorded, and no much larger clone is one base off.

For CDR1 and CDR2, the germline V gene (reference sequence) lists SGHNT and YYREEE. V is cut by 4 bases and J by 2 bases, and the space between the germline ends is 13 bases. CDR3 length: 14 amino acids, cysteine to phenylalanine. The only DNA kept is the CDR3, 42 bases in frame from the first base. The library was generated by the immunoSEQ multiplex PCR assay. As for how the authors treated the data: Repertoires were summarized by richness and clonality, and significantly expanded and contracted clones were identified between pre- and post-therapy samples. TCRdb carries this immuneACCESS record with in-frame sequences only. Its versions omit some clonotypes, under half of them owing to an unresolved V gene in the studies checked, with the rest unexplained. From that table come the V and J calls and clone size; the DNA was used to work out D and trimming. This sample has over 25,000 clones in its table, and 83% of those were observed once. The ten largest account for 4.5% to 5.5% of the sample.

The time point label for this specimen denotes: at surgical resection after neoadjuvant nivolumab +/- ipilimumab. Samples came from the phase 2 randomized NEOSTAR trial, which tested neoadjuvant nivolumab or nivolumab plus ipilimumab followed by surgery in operable NSCLC. General study outcomes and caveats: No significant correlation was found between TCR clonality and pathologic tumor regression, and only a single major-pathologic-response sample was available for the analysis of TCR clonality versus pathologic tumor regression. A positive correlation was observed between pretherapy blood TCR richness and richness in tumors resected after neoadjuvant therapy (Spearman R = 0.82). From pretherapy to surgery, tumor T-cell richness and clonality went up in three of three dual-therapy tumors, versus only two of four nivolumab-treated tumors. Resected tumors had greater TCR richness and clonality than tumor-adjacent uninvolved lung, and increases were observed in more dual-therapy-treated tumors. A small number of samples underwent TCR sequencing.

The source was tumor tissue, collected after neoadjuvant nivolumab, alone or with ipilimumab, at or shortly before surgery. In this chain, TRBV5-4 is recombined with TRBJ2-7; tentative D gene TRBD2, with 5 bases matching. The receptor comes from an adult with non-small cell lung cancer. The CDR3: CASSPGRGPYEQYF. The sequenced DNA is TGTGCCAGCAGCCCCGGCCGGGGTCCCTACGAGCAGTACTTC. The variable domain in full, with residues beyond the CDR3 obtained from the reference TRBV5-4 and TRBJ2-7 genes, is ETGVTQSPTHLIKTRGQQVTLRCSSQSGHNTVSWYQQALGQGPQFIFQYYREEENGRGNFPPRFSGLQFPNYSSELNVNALELDDSALYLCASSPGRGPYEQYFGPGTRLTVT.